The rows below give T cell receptor beta chains drawn from one sample of a study of regulatory T cells in long-lasting Graves disease. Each CDR3 protein gets one entry after TCRdb re-called the multiplex PCR reads with MiXCR. The sample carries a few hundred thousand distinct CDR3 sequences, 14% recorded once. A further study also used this sample, focusing on T cells in Graves' hyperthyroidism and ophthalmopathy.

Source: peripheral blood mononuclear cells (PBMCs), taken at new diagnosis, from a patient treated with antithyroid drugs. These receptors were obtained from a woman between 50 and 59 years old with Graves disease. CDR3s include the opening cysteine and the closing phenylalanine or tryptophan. The D gene is left open where the match is weak. Only some rows state a clone size, as once, few, many or a class for expanded clones.

d_call: .
clone_size: .
v_call: TRBV30
j_call: TRBJ1-1
cdr3_nt: TGTGCCTGGAGTCAGGGAGGGGTGAACACTGAAGCTTTCTTT
cdr3_aa: CAWSQGGVNTEAFF

d_call: .
clone_size: few
v_call: TRBV7-2
j_call: TRBJ1-3
cdr3_nt: TGTGCCAGCAGCGCCAGCTCGACAGGTCCTAGAGGAAACACCATATATTTT
cdr3_aa: CASSASSTGPRGNTIYF

d_call: TRBD1
clone_size: .
v_call: TRBV28
j_call: TRBJ1-2
cdr3_nt: TGTGCCAGCAGTTTTCGAAACCGGGACAGGGGGACTAACTATGGCTACACCTTC
cdr3_aa: CASSFRNRDRGTNYGYTF

d_call: .
clone_size: .
v_call: TRBV20-1
j_call: TRBJ2-3
cdr3_nt: TGCAGTGCCATACTAGGAGATACGCAGTATTTT
cdr3_aa: CSAILGDTQYF

d_call: .
clone_size: many
v_call: TRBV5-1
j_call: TRBJ2-1
cdr3_nt: TGCGCCAGCAGCCGGGGACTCCCGGGATACAATGAGCAGTTCTTC
cdr3_aa: CASSRGLPGYNEQFF

d_call: .
clone_size: many
v_call: TRBV5-6
j_call: TRBJ1-5
cdr3_nt: TGTGCCAGCAGCTTGACGTCAGGGTTCGGTCAGCCCCAGCATTTT
cdr3_aa: CASSLTSGFGQPQHF

d_call: .
clone_size: few
v_call: TRBV6-1
j_call: TRBJ1-4
cdr3_nt: TGTGCCACAGGGGATTTTGAAAAACTGTTTTTT
cdr3_aa: CATGDFEKLFF

d_call: TRBD1
clone_size: .
v_call: TRBV28
j_call: TRBJ2-1
cdr3_nt: TGTGCCCACCCGGGACAGGTGGTCAATGAGCAGTTCTTC
cdr3_aa: CAHPGQVVNEQFF

d_call: TRBD2
clone_size: many
v_call: TRBV3-1
j_call: TRBJ2-1
cdr3_nt: TGTGCCAGCAGCCCCCGTAGAGGACTAGCCGGTTCCTACAATGAGCAGTTCTTC
cdr3_aa: CASSPRRGLAGSYNEQFF

d_call: TRBD1
clone_size: few
v_call: TRBV5-8
j_call: TRBJ2-1
cdr3_nt: TGTGCCAGCAGGAACAGGGGGAGCCCCTCCGAGCAGTTCTTC
cdr3_aa: CASRNRGSPSEQFF

d_call: TRBD2
clone_size: many
v_call: TRBV3-1
j_call: TRBJ2-1
cdr3_nt: TGTGCCAGCAGCCAATCGTCCGGGGCTAGCGGGAGTAGTGAGCAGTTCTTC
cdr3_aa: CASSQSSGASGSSEQFF

d_call: TRBD1
clone_size: many
v_call: TRBV2
j_call: TRBJ2-5
cdr3_nt: TGTGCCAGCAGTGAAAGGGGGCAGCCACAAGAGACCCAGTACTTC
cdr3_aa: CASSERGQPQETQYF

d_call: .
clone_size: many
v_call: TRBV7-3
j_call: TRBJ1-3
cdr3_nt: TGTGCCAGCAGCTTAGGCCTCTCTGGAAACACCATATATTTT
cdr3_aa: CASSLGLSGNTIYF

d_call: TRBD1
clone_size: many
v_call: TRBV6-5
j_call: TRBJ1-3
cdr3_nt: TGTGCCAGCAGTTACTCGGGGACAGCCTCTGGAAACACCATATATTTT
cdr3_aa: CASSYSGTASGNTIYF

d_call: TRBD2
clone_size: many
v_call: TRBV28
j_call: TRBJ2-3
cdr3_nt: TGTGCCAGCAGTTTAGGCGGGAGGAACTGGGATACGCAGTATTTT
cdr3_aa: CASSLGGRNWDTQYF

d_call: TRBD2
clone_size: few
v_call: TRBV5-1
j_call: TRBJ2-5
cdr3_nt: TGCGCCAGCAGCCCGGGACTAGCGGGAGGGCAGGATGAGACCCAGTACTTC
cdr3_aa: CASSPGLAGGQDETQYF

d_call: .
clone_size: few
v_call: TRBV5-1
j_call: TRBJ2-1
cdr3_nt: TGCGCCAGCAGCTTCACGACAGACTACAATGAGCAGTTCTTC
cdr3_aa: CASSFTTDYNEQFF

d_call: TRBD2
clone_size: .
v_call: TRBV10-3
j_call: TRBJ2-1
cdr3_nt: TGTGCCATCAGTGAGTCCCCGGGCCGGGAGGAGTTCTTC
cdr3_aa: CAISESPGREEFF

d_call: TRBD2
clone_size: few
v_call: TRBV29-1
j_call: TRBJ2-5
cdr3_nt: TGCAGTAAACTAGCGAACAACGAAGAGACCCAGTACTTC
cdr3_aa: CSKLANNEETQYF

d_call: .
clone_size: .
v_call: TRBV3-1
j_call: TRBJ2-1
cdr3_nt: TGTGCCAGCAGCCCCTCCGGCGGGGCCTACAATGAGCAGTTCTTC
cdr3_aa: CASSPSGGAYNEQFF

d_call: TRBD1
clone_size: many
v_call: TRBV5-8
j_call: TRBJ1-2
cdr3_nt: TGTGCCAGCGCCCGGCGGTGGCCAGGGGGTTCTGGCTACACCTTC
cdr3_aa: CASARRWPGGSGYTF

d_call: TRBD1
clone_size: many
v_call: TRBV18
j_call: TRBJ1-4
cdr3_nt: TGTGCCAGCTCACCACGGGGACAGACTAATGAAAAACTGTTTTTT
cdr3_aa: CASSPRGQTNEKLFF

d_call: TRBD2
clone_size: .
v_call: TRBV5-5
j_call: TRBJ2-7
cdr3_nt: TGTGCCAGCAGCTCCGGACTAGCGGGAGGTAGGCCCTTCTACGAGCAGTACTTC
cdr3_aa: CASSSGLAGGRPFYEQYF

d_call: TRBD2
clone_size: few
v_call: TRBV20-1
j_call: TRBJ2-7
cdr3_nt: TGCAGTGCTAACCTAGCGGGAGTAGCCTACGAGCAGTACTTC
cdr3_aa: CSANLAGVAYEQYF

d_call: .
clone_size: .
v_call: TRBV4-1
j_call: TRBJ2-3
cdr3_nt: TGCGCCAGCAGCCAGCCCGGGACTAGCACAGATACGCAGTATTTT
cdr3_aa: CASSQPGTSTDTQYF

d_call: TRBD1
clone_size: many
v_call: TRBV2
j_call: TRBJ1-5
cdr3_nt: TGTGCCAGCAGTGAAGGGGACAGGGGCTTCAATCAGCCCCAGCATTTT
cdr3_aa: CASSEGDRGFNQPQHF

d_call: TRBD1
clone_size: many
v_call: TRBV18
j_call: TRBJ1-1
cdr3_nt: TGTGCCAGCTCACCAATCTCGAGGACAGGCTGGAACACTGAAGCTTTCTTT
cdr3_aa: CASSPISRTGWNTEAFF

d_call: TRBD1
clone_size: few
v_call: TRBV2
j_call: TRBJ1-6
cdr3_nt: TGTGCCAGCAGTGAAGGGTACAGGGACAGGAAGGTATATTCACCCCTCCACTTT
cdr3_aa: CASSEGYRDRKVYSPLHF

d_call: .
clone_size: few
v_call: TRBV6-2/TRBV6-3
j_call: TRBJ2-1
cdr3_nt: TGTGCCAGCAGTTATAACCGGAATGAGCAGTTCTTC
cdr3_aa: CASSYNRNEQFF

d_call: .
clone_size: many
v_call: TRBV3-1
j_call: TRBJ1-1
cdr3_nt: TGTGCCAGCAGCCTTCCGGGACGGGGGGCTGAAGCTTTCTTT
cdr3_aa: CASSLPGRGAEAFF

d_call: TRBD2
clone_size: .
v_call: TRBV27
j_call: TRBJ2-3
cdr3_nt: TGTGCCAGCAGTTTGTCTAGCGGCATCGATACGCAGTATTTT
cdr3_aa: CASSLSSGIDTQYF

d_call: TRBD2
clone_size: .
v_call: TRBV4-1
j_call: TRBJ2-3
cdr3_nt: TGTGCCAGCAGCCAAGTGTTGCGGGAGGGCATAGATACGCAGTATTTT
cdr3_aa: CASSQVLREGIDTQYF

d_call: TRBD2
clone_size: few
v_call: TRBV20-1
j_call: TRBJ2-7
cdr3_nt: TGCAGTGGAAGCGGGGAATGGTCCTACGAGCAGTACTTC
cdr3_aa: CSGSGEWSYEQYF

d_call: .
clone_size: .
v_call: TRBV12-3/TRBV12-4
j_call: TRBJ2-7
cdr3_nt: TGTGCCAGCAGTTTCTTTGGGATCTCCTACGAGCAGTACTTC
cdr3_aa: CASSFFGISYEQYF

d_call: .
clone_size: .
v_call: TRBV2
j_call: TRBJ2-7
cdr3_nt: TGTGCCGGGACGGCGGACCCCTACGAGCAGTACTTC
cdr3_aa: CAGTADPYEQYF

d_call: .
clone_size: .
v_call: TRBV4-2
j_call: TRBJ2-1
cdr3_nt: TGTGCCAGCAGCCAAGATGGGGTACCATTTTACAATGAGCAGTTCTTC
cdr3_aa: CASSQDGVPFYNEQFF

d_call: .
clone_size: .
v_call: TRBV7-3
j_call: TRBJ2-2
cdr3_nt: TGTGCCAGCAGCTTAAAAGAGACCGGGGAGCTGTTTTTT
cdr3_aa: CASSLKETGELFF

d_call: .
clone_size: many
v_call: TRBV20-1
j_call: TRBJ2-7
cdr3_nt: TGCAGTGCTCAAAGTGGGGGGCCCTACGAGCAGTACTTC
cdr3_aa: CSAQSGGPYEQYF

d_call: TRBD1
clone_size: few
v_call: TRBV19
j_call: TRBJ1-5
cdr3_nt: TGTGCCAGTAGTAGGGGACAGACCAATCAGCCCCAGCATTTT
cdr3_aa: CASSRGQTNQPQHF

d_call: TRBD2
clone_size: .
v_call: TRBV11-2
j_call: TRBJ2-1
cdr3_nt: TGTGCCAGCAGCTTAGAGGGGGGACTAGCGGGAGTGGGTAATGAGCAGTTCTTC
cdr3_aa: CASSLEGGLAGVGNEQFF

d_call: TRBD1
clone_size: few
v_call: TRBV13
j_call: TRBJ1-2
cdr3_nt: TGTGCCAGCAGCCCAATGACAGGGAACTATGGCTACACCTTC
cdr3_aa: CASSPMTGNYGYTF

d_call: .
clone_size: few
v_call: TRBV12-3/TRBV12-4
j_call: TRBJ2-5
cdr3_nt: TGTGCCAGCAGTTTAAGCGGGTTAGGCAGCCAAGAGACCCAGTACTTC
cdr3_aa: CASSLSGLGSQETQYF

d_call: TRBD2
clone_size: .
v_call: TRBV12-3/TRBV12-4
j_call: TRBJ2-3
cdr3_nt: TGTGCCAGCTCCTATCGTTCGGGCGATAGCGGGAGTGGCCCAGATACGCAGTATTTT
cdr3_aa: CASSYRSGDSGSGPDTQYF

d_call: .
clone_size: many
v_call: TRBV2
j_call: TRBJ1-5
cdr3_nt: TGTGCCAGCAGTGAAAGGACGGATTATAGCAATCAGCCCCAGCATTTT
cdr3_aa: CASSERTDYSNQPQHF

d_call: TRBD2
clone_size: .
v_call: TRBV4-1
j_call: TRBJ2-1
cdr3_nt: TGCGCCCCCAAAGGCCGGGGGGAACTGGGTAATGAGCAGTTCTTC
cdr3_aa: CAPKGRGELGNEQFF

d_call: .
clone_size: many
v_call: TRBV12-3/TRBV12-4
j_call: TRBJ2-7
cdr3_nt: TGTGCCAGCAGTCTTACTGGAATCTACGAGCAGTACTTC
cdr3_aa: CASSLTGIYEQYF

d_call: .
clone_size: many
v_call: TRBV7-9
j_call: TRBJ2-7
cdr3_nt: TGTGCCAGCAGCCCAGGGGTCGAGCAGTACTTC
cdr3_aa: CASSPGVEQYF

d_call: .
clone_size: .
v_call: TRBV30
j_call: TRBJ2-1
cdr3_nt: TGTGCCTGGAGTGTCAGGTCCAGCTCCTACAATGAGCAGTTCTTC
cdr3_aa: CAWSVRSSSYNEQFF

d_call: .
clone_size: many
v_call: TRBV10-3
j_call: TRBJ2-3
cdr3_nt: TGTGCCATCACCGCCACAGGGAAAGGGCAGTATTTT
cdr3_aa: CAITATGKGQYF

d_call: .
clone_size: many
v_call: TRBV5-1
j_call: TRBJ2-7
cdr3_nt: TGCGCCAGCGGAGACGGCTACGAGCAGTACTTC
cdr3_aa: CASGDGYEQYF

d_call: TRBD2
clone_size: many
v_call: TRBV20-1
j_call: TRBJ2-1
cdr3_nt: TGCAGTGCTAGGGGGACTAGCGGGAGCAATGAGCAGTTCTTC
cdr3_aa: CSARGTSGSNEQFF

d_call: TRBD1
clone_size: once
v_call: TRBV9
j_call: TRBJ2-5
cdr3_nt: TGTGCCAGCAGCGAATCGGACAGGGGATATCAAGAGACCCAGTACTTC
cdr3_aa: CASSESDRGYQETQYF

d_call: TRBD1
clone_size: many
v_call: TRBV6-1
j_call: TRBJ2-5
cdr3_nt: TGTGCCAGCACCACCGGGACAGGGTCGAAGGAGACCCAGTACTTC
cdr3_aa: CASTTGTGSKETQYF

d_call: TRBD2
clone_size: .
v_call: TRBV4-1
j_call: TRBJ2-2
cdr3_nt: TGCGCCAGCAGCCGGGGACTATCGGGAATCGGGGAGCTGTTTTTT
cdr3_aa: CASSRGLSGIGELFF

d_call: .
clone_size: many
v_call: TRBV27
j_call: TRBJ1-5
cdr3_nt: TGTGCCAGTCGAAGTGGGGGGGCCCAACAGCCCCAGCATTTT
cdr3_aa: CASRSGGAQQPQHF

d_call: TRBD2
clone_size: many
v_call: TRBV6-5
j_call: TRBJ2-3
cdr3_nt: TGTGCCAGCAGTTACGGCCTAGCGGGAGATTTGGATACGCAGTATTTT
cdr3_aa: CASSYGLAGDLDTQYF

d_call: TRBD1
clone_size: many
v_call: TRBV5-1
j_call: TRBJ2-5
cdr3_nt: TGCGCCACCTCGTACTCAGGGGGCGAGGAGACCCAGTACTTC
cdr3_aa: CATSYSGGEETQYF